The clone carrying this T cell receptor (beta chain) was found a few times. Its antigen remains unknown. Building the TCR beta libraries relied on iRepertoire HTBI primers, and CDR3 regions underwent Arm-PCR. Original processing methods: Identified across the samples were 50 to 70 TRBV segments and over twelve TRBJ segments. TCRdb re-derived calls from the multiplex PCR reads in MiXCR, one entry per CDR3 protein. TCRdb assigned the V and J calls; the authors' analysis was not used. This table has approximately 350,000 distinct CDR3 sequences, around 15% appearing once. Germline CDR1 is KGHSH and CDR2 is LQKENI. After removal of 0 bases from V and 3 bases from J, the junction contained 6 bases not matched to a gene. There are 17 residues in the CDR3. The data belong to a study of regulatory T cells in long-lasting Graves disease. Across the study: Antithyroid drug exposure in newly diagnosed Graves' patients had lasted under 3 months.

Overall study findings and caveats: Persistent disease was associated with favored TRBV28 usage and with favored use of TRBJ1-2 and TRBJ2-5.

The time point was: newly diagnosed GD, antithyroid drugs for less than 3 months. After RNA was extracted from PBMCs, the TCR library was made from it. Another study also made use of these data, one on T cells in Graves' hyperthyroidism and ophthalmopathy. From that paper: The study used the HTBI primer set for a first-round RT-PCR of the TCR CDR3.

The V gene is TRBV18, the J gene TRBJ1-5; TRBD1 agrees at 9 bases. The sequencing here drew on peripheral blood mononuclear cells (PBMCs), taken at new diagnosis, from a patient treated with antithyroid drugs. The TCR sequence derives from a woman between 18 and 29 years old with Graves disease. The CDR3 is CASSPPWTGENNQPQHF. CDR3 nucleotide sequence: TGTGCCAGCTCACCACCGTGGACAGGGGAAAACAATCAGCCCCAGCATTTT.